This T cell receptor beta chain is from a study of T cell responses to AZD1222 COVID-19 vaccine. The germline V gene encodes CDR1 SGHNT and CDR2 YYREEE (reference sequence). The CDR3 spans 16 residues. Losses at the gene ends were 3 bases for V and 1 base for J; bases not matched to a gene: 5. Data came from immunoSEQ multiplex PCR; TCRdb stores just in-frame clones and leaves some out. The sample carries more than 150,000 clones, roughly 94% recorded once. Here the sequenced sample was peripheral blood, taken 28 days after the second AZD1222 dose. The rearrangement uses TRBV5-4 and TRBJ2-2, with 8 nucleotides matching TRBD1. The receptor was isolated from an adult who received the AZD1222 COVID-19 vaccine. The CDR3: CASSWADRVNTGELFF. CDR3 DNA sequence: TGTGCCAGCAGCTGGGCGGACAGGGTGAACACCGGGGAGCTGTTTTTT.